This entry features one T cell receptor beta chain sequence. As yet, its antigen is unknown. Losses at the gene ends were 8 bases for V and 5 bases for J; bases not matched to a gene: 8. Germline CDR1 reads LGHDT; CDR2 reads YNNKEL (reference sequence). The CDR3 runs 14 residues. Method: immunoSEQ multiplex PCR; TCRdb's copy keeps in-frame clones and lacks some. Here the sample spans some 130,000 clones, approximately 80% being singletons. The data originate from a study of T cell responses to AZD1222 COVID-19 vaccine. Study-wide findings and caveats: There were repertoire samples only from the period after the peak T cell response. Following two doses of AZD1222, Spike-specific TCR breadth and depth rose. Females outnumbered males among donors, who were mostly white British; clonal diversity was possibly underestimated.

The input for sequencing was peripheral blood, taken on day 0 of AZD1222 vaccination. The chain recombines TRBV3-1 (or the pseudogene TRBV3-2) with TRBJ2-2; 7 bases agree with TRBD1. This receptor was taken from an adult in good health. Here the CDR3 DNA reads TGTGCCAGCTATAAACCAGGGGGAACCGGGGAGCTGTTTTTT. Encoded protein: CASYKPGGTGELFF.